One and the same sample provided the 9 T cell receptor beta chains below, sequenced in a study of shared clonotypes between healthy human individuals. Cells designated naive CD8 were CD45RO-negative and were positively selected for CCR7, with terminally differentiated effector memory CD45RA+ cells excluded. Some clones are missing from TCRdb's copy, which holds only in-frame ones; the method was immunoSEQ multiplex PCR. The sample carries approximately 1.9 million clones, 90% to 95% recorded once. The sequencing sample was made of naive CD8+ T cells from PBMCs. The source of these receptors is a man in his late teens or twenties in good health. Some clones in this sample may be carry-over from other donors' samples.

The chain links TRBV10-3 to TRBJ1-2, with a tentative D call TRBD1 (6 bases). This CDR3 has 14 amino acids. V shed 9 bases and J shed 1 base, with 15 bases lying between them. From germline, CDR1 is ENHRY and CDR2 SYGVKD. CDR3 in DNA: TGTGCCATACGGACAGAGGATAATAACTATGGCTACACCTTC. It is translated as CAIRTEDNNYGYTF.

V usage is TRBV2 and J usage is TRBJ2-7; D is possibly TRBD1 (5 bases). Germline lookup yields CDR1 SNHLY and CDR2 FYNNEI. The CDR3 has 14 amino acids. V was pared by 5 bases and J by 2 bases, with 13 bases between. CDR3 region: CASSFPGQAYEQYF. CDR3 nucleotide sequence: TGTGCCAGCAGTTTCCCTGGACAAGCCTACGAGCAGTACTTC. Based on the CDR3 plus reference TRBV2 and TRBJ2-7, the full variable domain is EPEVTQTPSHQVTQMGQEVILRCVPISNHLYFYWYRQILGQKVEFLVSFYNNEISEKSEIFDDQFSVERPDGSNFTLKIRSTKLEDSAMYFCASSFPGQAYEQYFGPGTRLTVT.

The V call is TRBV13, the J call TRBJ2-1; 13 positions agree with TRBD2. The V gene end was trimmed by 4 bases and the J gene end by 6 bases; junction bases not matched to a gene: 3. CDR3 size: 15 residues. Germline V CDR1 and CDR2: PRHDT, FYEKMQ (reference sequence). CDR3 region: CASSWTSGRINEQFF. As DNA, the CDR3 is TGTGCCAGCAGCTGGACTAGCGGGAGAATCAATGAGCAGTTCTTC. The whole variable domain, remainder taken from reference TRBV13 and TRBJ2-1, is AAGVIQSPRHLIKEKRETATLKCYPIPRHDTVYWYQQGPGQDPQFLISFYEKMQSDKGSIPDRFSAQQFSDYHSELNMSSLELGDSALYFCASSWTSGRINEQFFGPGTRLTVL.

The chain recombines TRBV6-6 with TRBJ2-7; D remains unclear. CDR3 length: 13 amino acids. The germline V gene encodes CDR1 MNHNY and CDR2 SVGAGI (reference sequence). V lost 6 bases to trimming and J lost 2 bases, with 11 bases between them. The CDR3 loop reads CASRQNKPYEQYF. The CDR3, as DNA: TGTGCCAGCAGACAGAACAAACCCTACGAGCAGTACTTC.

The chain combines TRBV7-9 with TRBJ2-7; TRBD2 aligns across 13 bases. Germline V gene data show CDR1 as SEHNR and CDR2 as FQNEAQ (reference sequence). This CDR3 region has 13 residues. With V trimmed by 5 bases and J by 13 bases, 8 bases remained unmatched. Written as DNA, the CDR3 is TGTGCCAGCAGCACCGGACTAGCGGGAGTTAAATACTTC. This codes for CASSTGLAGVKYF.

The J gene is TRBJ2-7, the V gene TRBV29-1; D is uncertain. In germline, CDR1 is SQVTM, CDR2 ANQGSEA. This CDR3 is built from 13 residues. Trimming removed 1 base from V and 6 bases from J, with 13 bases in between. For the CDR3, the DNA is TGCAGCGTTGAAGTCCGGGTTTCTAGCGAGCAGTACTTC. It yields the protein CSVEVRVSSEQYF.

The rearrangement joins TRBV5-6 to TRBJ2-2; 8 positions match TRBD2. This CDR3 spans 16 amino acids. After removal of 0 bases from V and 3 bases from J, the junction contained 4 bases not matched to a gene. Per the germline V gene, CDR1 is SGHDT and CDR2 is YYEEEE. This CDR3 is CASSLGLAGHTGELFF. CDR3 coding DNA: TGTGCCAGCAGCTTGGGGCTAGCGGGCCACACCGGGGAGCTGTTTTTT. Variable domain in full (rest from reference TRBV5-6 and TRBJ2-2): DAGVTQSPTHLIKTRGQQVTLRCSPKSGHDTVSWYQQALGQGPQFIFQYYEEEERQRGNFPDRFSGHQFPNYSSELNVNALLLGDSALYLCASSLGLAGHTGELFFGEGSRLTVL.

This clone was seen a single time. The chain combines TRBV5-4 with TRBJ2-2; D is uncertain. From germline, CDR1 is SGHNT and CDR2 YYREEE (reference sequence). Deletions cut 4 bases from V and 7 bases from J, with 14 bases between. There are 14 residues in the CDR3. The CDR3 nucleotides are TGTGCCAGCAGCGTGAAAGGGCGTATCGGGGAGCTGTTTTTT. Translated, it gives CASSVKGRIGELFF.

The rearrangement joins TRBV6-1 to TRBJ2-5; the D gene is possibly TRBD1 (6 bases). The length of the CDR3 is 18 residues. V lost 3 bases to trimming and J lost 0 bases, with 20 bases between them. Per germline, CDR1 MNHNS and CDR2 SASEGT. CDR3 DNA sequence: TGTGCCAGCAGTGATCCGTTGGGTTGGACAGTCGACCAAGAGACCCAGTACTTC. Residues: CASSDPLGWTVDQETQYF.